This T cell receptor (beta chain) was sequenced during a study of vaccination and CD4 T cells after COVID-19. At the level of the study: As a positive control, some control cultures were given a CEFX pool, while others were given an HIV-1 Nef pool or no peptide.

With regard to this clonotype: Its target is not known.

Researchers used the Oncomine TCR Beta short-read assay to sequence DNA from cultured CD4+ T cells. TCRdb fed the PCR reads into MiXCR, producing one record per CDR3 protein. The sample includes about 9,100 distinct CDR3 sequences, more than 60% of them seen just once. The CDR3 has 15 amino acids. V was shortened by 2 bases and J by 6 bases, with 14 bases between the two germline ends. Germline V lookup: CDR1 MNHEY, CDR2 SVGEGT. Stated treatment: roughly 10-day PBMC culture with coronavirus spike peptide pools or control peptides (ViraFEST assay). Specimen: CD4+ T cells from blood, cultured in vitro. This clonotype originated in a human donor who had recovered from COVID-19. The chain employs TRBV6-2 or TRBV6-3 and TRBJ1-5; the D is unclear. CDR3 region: CASSYQWQLGQPQHF. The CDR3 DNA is TGTGCCAGCAGTTACCAATGGCAGTTGGGTCAGCCCCAGCATTTT.